A selection of T cell receptor beta chains follows, all from one sample in a study of T cells in Graves' hyperthyroidism and ophthalmopathy. TCRdb redid the calling of the multiplex PCR reads with MiXCR, one entry per CDR3 protein. The repertoire includes hundreds of thousands of distinct CDR3 sequences, roughly a third of them detected once, and roughly 31% sits in the top ten. Sequenced: blood. The receptor source for this set is a woman between 40 and 55 years old with Graves' hyperthyroidism. The CDR3 runs from the conserved cysteine through the conserved F or W. D genes are given only for firm matches. Only part of the rows carry a size: once, few, many, or a class if the clone is expanded.

j_call d_call v_call clone_size cdr3_nt cdr3_aa
TRBJ1-3 - TRBV19 few TGTGCCCTTAAAACTGGGAGGGGACTTTCGTCTTCTGGAAACACCATATATTTT CALKTGRGLSSSGNTIYF
TRBJ1-1 TRBD1 TRBV7-2 - TGTGCCAGCAGCTACCGGGACAGGCCTCTGAACACTGAAGCTTTCTTT CASSYRDRPLNTEAFF
TRBJ1-1 TRBD1 TRBV7-2 few TGTGCCAGCAGCCGTGACAGGGGGCTGACTGAAGCTTTCTTT CASSRDRGLTEAFF
TRBJ1-5 - TRBV7-9 once TGTGCCAGCAGCTTTGGCGGGAGGGAGACCCAGCATTTT CASSFGGRETQHF
TRBJ2-7 TRBD2 TRBV11-2 many TGTGCCAGCAGCTTAGTTCCAGCGGGACCCTACGAGCAGTACTTC CASSLVPAGPYEQYF
TRBJ1-2 - TRBV4-1 many TGCGCCAGCAGCCAAGTCGGCACCCAGGGCTACACCTTC CASSQVGTQGYTF
TRBJ2-7 TRBD1 TRBV25-1 - TGTGCCAGCAGCAAACAGGGGTTCGCCTACGAGCAGTACTTC CASSKQGFAYEQYF
TRBJ2-5 TRBD2 TRBV10-3 - TGTGCCAGCAGTCAAACTAGCGGGAGAGGGGAGACCCAGTACTTC CASSQTSGRGETQYF
TRBJ2-6 TRBD1 TRBV10-3 - TGTGCCACCGAACGGGACAGGGTTTCTGGGGCCAACGTCCTGACTTTC CATERDRVSGANVLTF
TRBJ1-5 TRBD1 TRBV6-6 - TGTGCCAGCTTAGGACAGGGGGCGATCGGGCAGCCCCAGCATTTT CASLGQGAIGQPQHF
TRBJ2-5 TRBD2 TRBV13 once TGTGCCAGCAGCTACCCTGGACTAGCGGGACGAGAGACCCAGTACTTC CASSYPGLAGRETQYF
TRBJ1-5 - TRBV2 - TGTGCCAGCACAACAGGGAGCGGACAGCCCCAGCATTTT CASTTGSGQPQHF
TRBJ2-7 - TRBV20-1 - TGCAGTGCTAGAGGCGATTTGGGGTTCGTGCGGTACTTC CSARGDLGFVRYF
TRBJ1-2 - TRBV14 many TGTGCCAGCAGCCAAGAGGAGGGGGTAGGATTGCACACCTTC CASSQEEGVGLHTF
TRBJ1-2 - TRBV5-1 many TGCGCCAGCAGCCTCGGACAGTCAAATGGCTACACCTTC CASSLGQSNGYTF